What follows are 6 T cell receptor beta chains derived from one specimen sequenced in a study of CD8+ T cells in alopecia areata. cDNA reverse transcribed from extracted RNA served as the sequencing template. The table came from immunoSEQ multiplex PCR; TCRdb's copy has only in-frame clones and leaves some out. The sample contains some 200,000 clones, 50% to 70% of which appear only once. This specimen consisted of CD4+ T cells sorted from blood, obtained at week 0. The source of these receptors is a human donor with alopecia areata.

J is TRBJ2-7 and V is TRBV28, with a possible D match to TRBD1 (6 bases). Trimming took 7 bases from V and 1 from J, leaving 14 bases between them. The CDR3 is 14 residues long. Germline loops: CDR1 MDHEN, CDR2 SYDVKM. The CDR3 region has the DNA TGTGCCAGCAAAGGTGGGACACGATCCTACGAGCAGTACTTC. Translated, it gives CASKGGTRSYEQYF.

V is TRBV5-1 and J is TRBJ1-3; D is uncertain. The CDR3 extends over 14 amino acids. The germline V gene has CDR1 SGHRS and CDR2 YFSETQ. V lost 1 base and J lost 0, with 5 bases in between. The chain's CDR3 is CASSLTSSGNTIYF. The CDR3 DNA sequence: TGCGCCAGCAGCTTGACGAGCTCTGGAAACACCATATATTTT.

V and J are TRBV9 and TRBJ2-6; no reliable D call. Germline V gives CDR1 SGDLS, CDR2 YYNGEE. Trimming shortened V by 0 bases and J by 3 bases, and 13 bases separated the two germline ends. This CDR3 has 17 amino acids. The chain's CDR3 is CASSVVGISGGANVLTF. The CDR3 DNA is TGTGCCAGCAGCGTAGTGGGAATCTCTGGTGGGGCCAACGTCCTGACTTTC.

This chain uses TRBV29-1 with TRBJ1-4; the D is unclear. Trimming pared 1 base from V and 10 bases from J, leaving 7 bases between. This CDR3 is built from 11 residues. The germline V gene has CDR1 SQVTM and CDR2 ANQGSEA. CDR3 sequence (DNA): TGCAGCGTTGAAGCGACGGGAAAACTGTTTTTT. As protein: CSVEATGKLFF.

The chain joins TRBV4-1 to TRBJ2-3, with D possibly matching TRBD1 (6 bases). CDR3 length: 17 amino acids. Deletions cut 0 bases from V and 4 bases from J, with 17 bases between. In germline, CDR1 is MGHRA, CDR2 YSYEKL. CDR3 nucleotide sequence: TGCGCCAGCAGCCAAGATTCACAGGGTCCCCCCCCAGATACGCAGTATTTT. Translation gives CASSQDSQGPPPDTQYF.

The chain joins TRBV6-5 to TRBJ2-7, with D possibly being TRBD1 or TRBD2 (5 bases each). Germline V gene data show CDR1 as MNHEY and CDR2 as SVGAGI. This CDR3 region has 15 residues. Trimming stripped 0 bases from V and 3 bases from J, with 12 bases between. The CDR3 loop is CASSYSRGEGYEQYF. The CDR3 DNA reads TGTGCCAGCAGTTACTCCCGGGGCGAGGGCTACGAGCAGTACTTC.